This T cell receptor beta chain emerged from a study of blood T cell repertoires in COVID-19. Germline V lookup: CDR1 LGHNA, CDR2 YSLEER. The CDR3 extends over 14 amino acids. The ends were cut back, 0 bases at V and 5 bases at J, with 11 bases in the middle. Authors' data handling: Amplified reference gene primers provided the basis for estimating nucleated cell counts. Method: immunoSEQ multiplex PCR; TCRdb's copy keeps in-frame clones and lacks some. The V and J calls and clone size come from that table; D and trimming were worked out from the DNA. The sample has 470,000 or so clones, about 85% seen once.

The specimen sequenced was PBMCs or T cells enriched from blood (not recorded which). V is TRBV4-3 and J is TRBJ2-7; TRBD1 might be the D (6 bases). This sequence originates from a woman between 18 and 29 years old with acute COVID-19. Written as DNA, the CDR3 is TGCGCCAGCAGCCAAGAGGGGTCAGGGGACGAGCAGTACTTC. Encoded protein: CASSQEGSGDEQYF.